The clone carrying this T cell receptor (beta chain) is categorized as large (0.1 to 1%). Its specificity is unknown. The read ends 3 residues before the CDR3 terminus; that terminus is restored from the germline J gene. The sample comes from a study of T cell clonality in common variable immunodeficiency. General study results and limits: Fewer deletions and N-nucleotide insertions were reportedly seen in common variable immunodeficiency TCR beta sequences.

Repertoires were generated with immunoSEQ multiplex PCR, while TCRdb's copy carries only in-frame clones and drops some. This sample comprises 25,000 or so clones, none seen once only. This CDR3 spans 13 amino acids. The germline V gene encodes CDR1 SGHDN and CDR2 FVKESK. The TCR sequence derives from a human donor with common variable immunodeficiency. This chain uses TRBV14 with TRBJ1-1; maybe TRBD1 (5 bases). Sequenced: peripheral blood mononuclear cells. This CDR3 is CASSTWQGLGAFF. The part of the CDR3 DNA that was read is TGTGCCAGCAGCACTTGGCAGGGACTCGGA.